Given below is one TCR beta chain in context. No antigen is known for it. Per-base qualities were not stored, and no clone one base away is much larger. The protocol used for the library was multiplex PCR. The instrument given in TCRdb is Illumina HiSeq 4000. TCR beta libraries were built with iRepertoire HTBI primers and Arm-PCR amplification of CDR3 regions. Gel purification was performed on PCR products prior to sequencing. The paper's data handling went like this. Gene usage analysis of CDR3 amino acid clonotypes relied on the 55 to 80 TRBV and around 14 TRBJ segments identified across samples. Filtered high-quality paired reads were merged into contigs using COPE and FqMerger. BLAST was used to align contigs to IMGT TRBV, TRBD and TRBJ reference genes, with CDR3 defined following IMGT. Any clonotype with a frequency above 0.1% was counted as a highly expanded clone. Repertoire diversity was measured by Shannon entropy, and V-J evenness by the Gini coefficient. A clonotype found in more than one individual was treated as public. TCRdb took the public reads, trimmed them with fastp at Q25, ran MiXCR for clone calling and kept in-frame beta chains. CDR3 protein duplicates are merged, each entry listing the most common genes and DNA. These V and J calls derive from TCRdb rather than the authors' analysis. Present in this sample are hundreds of thousands of distinct CDR3 sequences, about 32% of which were seen just once. In total, the top ten clones hold about two fifths of the sample.

The sample belongs to a study of regulatory T cells in long-lasting Graves disease (dated by TCRdb to the early 2020s). Study-wide context: Persistent Graves' disease meant more than 5 years of antithyroid drug treatment with TSH receptor autoantibodies that stayed positive. A total of about 33 samples were covered by TCR sequencing, comprising some 13 persistent and about 20 newly diagnosed Graves' disease patients. Persistent Graves' disease patients were compared with newly diagnosed Graves' disease patients by peripheral blood TCR sequencing and RNA sequencing. The study took place in China and was registered as a clinical trial. In the clinical cohort, patients with persistent Graves' disease had used antithyroid drugs for an average of roughly ten years. Beyond this particular receptor, the publication reports: The authors noted that the small sample size was a limitation that may lower accuracy. A larger number of public clonotypes was shared among persistent patients (about 2,700) than among newly diagnosed patients (around 970). Compared with newly diagnosed patients, persistent Graves' disease patients had lower TCR Shannon entropy and fewer highly expanded clones, which suggests clonal expansion. Preferential use of TRBV28, TRBJ1-2 and TRBJ2-5 was observed in persistent disease, whereas TRBV20-1 and TRBJ2-1 were favored in newly diagnosed disease. Only peripheral blood was studied, because thyroid tissue, the primary lesion, was inaccessible. Sequencing and analysis were restricted to the TCR beta chain.

The sample's time point label, in plain terms: persistent/refractory GD, antithyroid drugs over 5 years with positive TRAb. For both TCR sequencing and RNA sequencing, RNA was extracted from PBMCs using TRIzol. Graves' disease was diagnosed according to American Thyroid Association guidelines. Patients were recruited from an endocrinology department in Xi'an, China. Each patient gave approximately 9.7 milliliters of peripheral blood, collected in an EDTA anticoagulant tube. Ficoll Paque Plus density gradient separation was used to isolate PBMCs, and no further T cell sorting was performed. An Agilent 2100 Bioanalyzer and agarose gel were used to check RNA quality, while a NanoDrop 2000 measured RNA concentration. The V end gives up 3 bases and the J end 0 bases, leaving 6 bases in the junction not matched to a gene. Inclusive of the bounding cysteine and phenylalanine, the CDR3 is 17 residues long. The DNA shown is the 51-base CDR3, in frame from base 1. CDR1 and CDR2, looked up from the germline V gene, are MGHRA and YSYEKL.

The TCR comes from a female donor with Graves disease. The specimen was peripheral blood mononuclear cells (PBMCs), collected when the disease was refractory, from a patient treated with antithyroid drugs. The chain couples TRBV4-1 to TRBJ1-2; 11 bases in the middle match TRBD1. The CDR3 has the sequence CASSHRGQGATNYGYTF. The nucleotide sequence reads TGCGCCAGCAGCCACCGCGGACAGGGGGCGACTAACTATGGCTACACCTTC.